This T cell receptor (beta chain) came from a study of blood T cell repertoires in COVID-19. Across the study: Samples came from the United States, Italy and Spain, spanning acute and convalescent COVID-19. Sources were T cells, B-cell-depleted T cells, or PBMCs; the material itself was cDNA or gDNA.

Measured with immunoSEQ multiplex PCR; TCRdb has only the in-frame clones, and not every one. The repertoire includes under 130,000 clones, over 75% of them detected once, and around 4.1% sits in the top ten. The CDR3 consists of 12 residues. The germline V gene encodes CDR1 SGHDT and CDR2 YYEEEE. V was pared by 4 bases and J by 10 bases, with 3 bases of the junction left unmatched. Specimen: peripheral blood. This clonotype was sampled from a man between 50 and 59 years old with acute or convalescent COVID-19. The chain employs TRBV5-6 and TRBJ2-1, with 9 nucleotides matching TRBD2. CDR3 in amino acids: CASSLAGREQFF. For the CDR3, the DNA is TGTGCCAGCAGCCTAGCGGGACGGGAGCAGTTCTTC.